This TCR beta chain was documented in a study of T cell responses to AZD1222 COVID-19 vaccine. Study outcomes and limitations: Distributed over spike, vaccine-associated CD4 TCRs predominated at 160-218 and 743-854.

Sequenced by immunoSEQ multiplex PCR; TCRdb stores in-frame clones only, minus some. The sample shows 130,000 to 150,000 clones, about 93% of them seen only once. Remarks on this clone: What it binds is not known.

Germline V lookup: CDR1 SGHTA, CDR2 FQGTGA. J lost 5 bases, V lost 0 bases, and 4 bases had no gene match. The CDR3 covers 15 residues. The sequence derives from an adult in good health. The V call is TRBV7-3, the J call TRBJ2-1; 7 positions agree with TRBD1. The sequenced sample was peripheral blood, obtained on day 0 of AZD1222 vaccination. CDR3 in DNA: TGTGCCAGCAGCTTAACTACAGGGGTCCACAATGAGCAGTTCTTC. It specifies CASSLTTGVHNEQFF.